This TCR beta chain was recorded in a study of sequential checkpoint blockade in melanoma. Germline loops: CDR1 MNHEY, CDR2 SVGAGI. The CDR3 loop spans 14 amino acids. The V segment lost 6 bases and the J segment 0 bases; nucleotides outside the gene matches: 0. Assay: immunoSEQ multiplex PCR; the TCRdb copy retains only in-frame clones and omits some. The repertoire holds some 14,000 clones, with 77% as singletons. Treatment denoted: randomized to nivolumab then ipilimumab (arm A) or the reverse (arm B). The genes are TRBV6-5 and TRBJ2-7, with 12 bases matching TRBD2. The input for sequencing was CD8+ T cells sorted from blood (inferred from file names), taken from a patient given nivolumab and ipilimumab in sequence. This sequence originates from a human donor with melanoma. CDR3 bases: TGTGCCAGCAGGACTAGCGGGAGCTCCTACGAGCAGTACTTC. Its protein is CASRTSGSSYEQYF.